This TCR beta chain appears in the sequencing data of a study of neurological immune-mediated disorders. On this clonotype itself: Its antigen is still unknown.

Overall study results and limits: Clinical features showed no association with the multiple sclerosis repertoire cluster, and MRI features showed none either.

Synthesis of cDNA was accomplished via 5'RACE employing 10-nucleotide random UMIs. MiXCR, run by TCRdb on the 5' RACE reads, gives a single entry per CDR3 protein. The table has around 130,000 distinct CDR3 sequences, about 3.2% seen once. The CDR3 runs to 15 residues. With V trimmed by 4 bases and J by 2 bases, 8 bases remained unmatched. Germline CDR1 and CDR2: SEHNR and FQNEAQ (reference sequence). The clonotype comes from a woman in her twenties or thirties with multiple sclerosis. Sequencing was performed on PBMCs. This chain connects TRBV7-9 to TRBJ2-7; 7 bases agree with TRBD2. Here the CDR3 reads CASSSTGLPPYEQYF. The CDR3 nucleotides are TGTGCCAGCAGCTCAACGGGACTACCTCCCTACGAGCAGTACTTC. The full variable domain, completed using reference TRBV7-9 and TRBJ2-7, is DTGVSQNPRHKITKRGQNVTFRCDPISEHNRLYWYRQTLGQGPEFLTYFQNEAQLEKSRLLSDRFSAERPKGSFSTLEIQRTEQGDSAMYLCASSSTGLPPYEQYFGPGTRLTVT.